This is a list of T cell receptor beta chains from one sample in a study of a mutant IDH1 vaccine in newly diagnosed glioma. Their recognized antigens are unknown. Profiling relied on immunoSEQ multiplex PCR, and the TCRdb table lists in-frame clones only, not all of them. The sample lists some 37,000 clones; 75% to 85% were seen once. The input for sequencing was PBMCs, taken from a glioma patient whose treatment included an IDH1 peptide vaccine. These receptors were obtained from a man aged 35 to 55 with glioma. Each CDR3 is given with its conserved first and last residue. A D gene is named only where the DNA matches it firmly. Clone sizes are given selectively: once, few, many, or a class where the clone is expanded.

CDR3 | DNA | V | size | J | D
CSVGSRDLYGYTF | TGCAGCGTGGGTTCCAGGGACCTCTATGGCTACACCTTC | TRBV29-1 | - | TRBJ1-2 | -
CASSLGTVNTEAFF | TGTGCCAGCAGCTTAGGGACAGTGAACACTGAAGCTTTCTTT | TRBV7-6 | - | TRBJ1-1 | -
CASSQEGSGGSTQYF | TGTGCCAGCAGCCAAGAGGGTAGCGGGGGGTCCACCCAGTACTTC | TRBV4-2 | - | TRBJ2-5 | TRBD2
CASSPSVAYEQYF | TGTGCCAGCTCACCCTCCGTAGCCTACGAGCAGTACTTC | TRBV18 | - | TRBJ2-7 | -
CASSTGTGSNTGELFF | TGTGCCAGCAGCACAGGGACAGGGTCGAACACCGGGGAGCTGTTTTTT | TRBV5-4 | - | TRBJ2-2 | TRBD1
CASNRQNPQETQYF | TGTGCCAGCAACCGACAGAACCCGCAAGAGACCCAGTACTTC | TRBV2 | - | TRBJ2-5 | -
CSVRADLSYGYTF | TGCAGCGTCCGGGCAGACCTCTCGTATGGCTACACCTTC | TRBV29-1 | - | TRBJ1-2 | -
CASSFFRGRDIQYF | TGTGCCAGCAGCTTTTTCAGGGGTAGGGACATTCAGTACTTC | TRBV5-6 | once | TRBJ2-4 | -
CASSTGYQPQHF | TGTGCCAGCAGTACAGGGTATCAGCCCCAGCATTTT | TRBV27 | - | TRBJ1-5 | -
CASSLGQGETEAFF | TGCGCCAGCAGCTTGGGTCAGGGTGAGACTGAAGCTTTCTTT | TRBV5-1 | few | TRBJ1-1 | -
CASSYRQGATEAFF | TGTGCCAGCAGTTACCGACAGGGGGCTACTGAAGCTTTCTTT | TRBV6-5 | once | TRBJ1-1 | TRBD1
CASSNTGGNTEAFF | TGCGCCAGCAGCAACACAGGGGGGAACACTGAAGCTTTCTTT | TRBV5-1 | - | TRBJ1-1 | TRBD1
CASSYTGELFF | TGTGCCAGCAGTTACACCGGGGAGCTGTTTTTT | TRBV7-8 | - | TRBJ2-2 | -
CASSEFGGIGELFF | TGTGCCAGCAGTGAATTCGGGGGAATCGGGGAGCTGTTTTTT | TRBV25-1 | - | TRBJ2-2 | -
CSVEELQAKYGYTF | TGCAGCGTTGAAGAATTACAGGCGAAGTATGGCTACACCTTC | TRBV29-1 | - | TRBJ1-2 | -
CASSLSTGDFTEAFF | TGTGCCAGCAGCTTATCGACAGGGGACTTCACTGAAGCTTTCTTT | TRBV7-2 | - | TRBJ1-1 | TRBD1
CASKESNQPQHF | TGTGCCAGCAAGGAGTCAAATCAGCCCCAGCATTTT | TRBV6-1 | - | TRBJ1-5 | -
CSSGANEQFF | TGCAGTTCTGGGGCGAATGAGCAGTTCTTC | TRBV20-1 | - | TRBJ2-1 | -
CAWRDKTSGLYEQYF | TGTGCCTGGAGGGATAAGACTAGCGGCCTCTACGAGCAGTACTTC | TRBV30 | - | TRBJ2-7 | TRBD2